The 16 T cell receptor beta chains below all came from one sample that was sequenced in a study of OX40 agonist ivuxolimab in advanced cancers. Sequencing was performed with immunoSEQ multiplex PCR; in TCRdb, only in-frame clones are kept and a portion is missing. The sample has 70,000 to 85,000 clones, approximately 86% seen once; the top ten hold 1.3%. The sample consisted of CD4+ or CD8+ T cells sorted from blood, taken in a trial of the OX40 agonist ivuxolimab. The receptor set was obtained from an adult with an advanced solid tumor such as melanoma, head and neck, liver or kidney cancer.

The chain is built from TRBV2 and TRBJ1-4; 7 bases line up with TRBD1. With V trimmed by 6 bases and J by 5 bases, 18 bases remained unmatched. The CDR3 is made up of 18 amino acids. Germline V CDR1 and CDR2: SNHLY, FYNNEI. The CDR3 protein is CASSRQGYTMGLNEKLFF. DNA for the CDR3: TGTGCCAGCAGCAGACAGGGCTATACAATGGGCTTGAATGAAAAACTGTTTTTT.

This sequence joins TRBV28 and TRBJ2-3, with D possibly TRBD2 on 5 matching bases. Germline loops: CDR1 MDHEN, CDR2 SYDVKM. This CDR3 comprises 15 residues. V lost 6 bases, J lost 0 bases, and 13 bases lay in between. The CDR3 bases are TGTGCCAGCAGCCCGGCCGGGGTCAGCACAGATACGCAGTATTTT. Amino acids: CASSPAGVSTDTQYF.

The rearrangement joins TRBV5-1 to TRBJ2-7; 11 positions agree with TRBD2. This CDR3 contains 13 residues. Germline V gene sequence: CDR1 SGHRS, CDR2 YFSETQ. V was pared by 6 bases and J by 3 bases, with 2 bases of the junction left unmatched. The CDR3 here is CASMLAGGYEQYF. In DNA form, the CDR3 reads TGCGCCAGCATGCTAGCGGGAGGCTACGAGCAGTACTTC.

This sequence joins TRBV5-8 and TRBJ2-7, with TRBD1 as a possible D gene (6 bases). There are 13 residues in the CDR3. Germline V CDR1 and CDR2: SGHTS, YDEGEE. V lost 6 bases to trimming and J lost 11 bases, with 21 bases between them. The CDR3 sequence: CASTSRIGGDKYF. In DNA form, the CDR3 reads TGTGCCAGCACCTCCCGAATTGGGGGCGATAAGTACTTC.

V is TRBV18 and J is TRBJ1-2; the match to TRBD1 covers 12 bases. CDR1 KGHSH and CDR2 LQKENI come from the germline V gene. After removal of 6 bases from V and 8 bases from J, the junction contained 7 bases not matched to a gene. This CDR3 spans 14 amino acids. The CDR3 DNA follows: TGTGCCAGCTCGCAGGGACAGGGGGCAGGAGGCTACACCTTC. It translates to CASSQGQGAGGYTF.

The CDR3 region has the DNA TGTGCCAGCAGTTACGGCCAGAACGAGCAGTACTTC. Protein sequence: CASSYGQNEQYF. V and J are TRBV6-5 and TRBJ2-7; D call uncertain. CDR3 length: 12 residues. In germline, CDR1 is MNHEY, CDR2 SVGAGI. Trimming took 2 bases from V and 5 from J, leaving 7 bases between them.

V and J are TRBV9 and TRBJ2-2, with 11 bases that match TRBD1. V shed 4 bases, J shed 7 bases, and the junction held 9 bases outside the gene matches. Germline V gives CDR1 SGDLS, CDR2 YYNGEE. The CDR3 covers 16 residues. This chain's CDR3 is CASSPFGTGGNGELFF. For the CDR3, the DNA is TGTGCCAGCAGCCCATTCGGGACAGGGGGAAACGGGGAGCTGTTTTTT.

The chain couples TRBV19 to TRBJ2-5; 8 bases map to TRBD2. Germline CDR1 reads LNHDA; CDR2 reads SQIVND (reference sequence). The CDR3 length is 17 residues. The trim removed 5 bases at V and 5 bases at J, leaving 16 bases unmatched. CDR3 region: CASSPRTSRPGGETQYF. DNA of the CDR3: TGTGCCAGTAGTCCTCGGACTAGCAGACCAGGTGGGGAGACCCAGTACTTC.

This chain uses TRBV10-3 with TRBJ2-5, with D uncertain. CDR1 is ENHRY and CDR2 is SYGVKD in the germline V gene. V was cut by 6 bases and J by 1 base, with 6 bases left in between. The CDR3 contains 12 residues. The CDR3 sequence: CAISSSQETQYF. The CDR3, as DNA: TGTGCCATCAGCAGCTCCCAAGAGACCCAGTACTTC.

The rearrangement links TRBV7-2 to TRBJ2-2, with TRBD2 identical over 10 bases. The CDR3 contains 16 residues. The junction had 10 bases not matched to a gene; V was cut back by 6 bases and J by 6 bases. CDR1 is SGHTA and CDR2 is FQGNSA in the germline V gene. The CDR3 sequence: CASSYLAGGTAGELFF. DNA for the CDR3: TGTGCCAGCAGTTATTTAGCGGGAGGAACCGCCGGGGAGCTGTTTTTT.

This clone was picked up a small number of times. DNA for the CDR3: TGTGCCAGCAGTCTCCGGGACAGACCCAAAGAGACCCAGTACTTC. Its translation is CASSLRDRPKETQYF. The chain employs TRBV6-5 and TRBJ2-5; 7 positions match TRBD1. This CDR3 region has 15 residues. Germline assignment: CDR1 MNHEY and CDR2 SVGAGI. V lost 5 bases, J lost 3 bases, and 9 bases stayed unmatched.

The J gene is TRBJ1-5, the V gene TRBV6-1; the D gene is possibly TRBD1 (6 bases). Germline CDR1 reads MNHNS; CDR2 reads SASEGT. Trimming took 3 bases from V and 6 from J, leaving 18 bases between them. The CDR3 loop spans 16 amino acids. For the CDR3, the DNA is TGTGCCAGCAGTGACCCGGCGAGGGGGAACGGTCAGCCCCAGCATTTT. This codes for CASSDPARGNGQPQHF.

This chain's CDR3 is CASSFTTEAFF. The DNA of the CDR3 is TGTGCCAGCAGCTTTACCACTGAAGCTTTCTTT. The chain joins TRBV11-2 to TRBJ1-1, with no clear D. The germline CDR1 and CDR2 sequences are SGHAT and FQNNGV. The CDR3 contains 11 residues. The V end lost 3 bases, the J end lost 4 bases, and 3 bases lay between the germline ends. The full variable domain, its missing parts supplied by reference TRBV11-2 and TRBJ1-1, is EAGVAQSPRYKIIEKRQSVAFWCNPISGHATLYWYQQILGQGPKLLIQFQNNGVVDDSQLPKDRFSAERLKGVDSTLKIQPAKLEDSAVYLCASSFTTEAFFGQGTRLTVV.

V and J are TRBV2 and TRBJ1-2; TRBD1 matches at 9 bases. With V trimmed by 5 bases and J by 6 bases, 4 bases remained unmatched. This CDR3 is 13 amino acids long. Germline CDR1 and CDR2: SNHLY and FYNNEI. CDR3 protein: CASSRTGEDGYTF. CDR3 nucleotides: TGTGCCAGCAGTCGGACAGGGGAAGATGGCTACACCTTC.

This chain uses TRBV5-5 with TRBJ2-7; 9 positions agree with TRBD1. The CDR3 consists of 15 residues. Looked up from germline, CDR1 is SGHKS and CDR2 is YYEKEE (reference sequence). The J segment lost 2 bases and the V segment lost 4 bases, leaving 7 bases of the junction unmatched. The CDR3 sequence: CASSPGTGLPYEQYF. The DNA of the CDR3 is TGTGCCAGCAGCCCTGGGACAGGGCTCCCCTACGAGCAGTACTTC.

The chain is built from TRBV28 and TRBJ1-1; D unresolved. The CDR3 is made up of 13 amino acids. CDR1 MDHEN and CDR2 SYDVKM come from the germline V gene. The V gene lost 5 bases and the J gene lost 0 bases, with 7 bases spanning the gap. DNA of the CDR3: TGTGCCAGCAGTCCCGGGATGAACACTGAAGCTTTCTTT. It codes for CASSPGMNTEAFF.